One TCR beta chain is described in this entry. What it binds is not known. Co-extraction of both nucleic acids (RNA and DNA) used roughly 19-33 mg of unsorted bulk tissue. The V gene lost 6 bases and the J gene lost 0 bases, with 15 bases spanning the gap. This CDR3 is 15 amino acids long. Germline V gives CDR1 MNHEY, CDR2 SVGAGI. This sample is drawn from a study of tumor-infiltrating lymphocytes in primary liver carcinoma. On the study more broadly: The patient group consisted of men and women aged 30 to 69 years.

Study results and caveats: Just around 8-25% of top clones spanned all five tumor regions.

Researchers generated TCR beta cDNA from around 0.55 ug of total RNA, relying on a constant-region primer. TCR beta libraries came from three nested multiplex PCR rounds using slightly modified ARM-PCR. In the first two PCR rounds, TRBV1-TRBV30 forward primers were paired with a C-beta reverse primer, and each round lasted roughly 9 cycles. TCRdb re-derived calls from the multiplex PCR reads in MiXCR, one entry per CDR3 protein. The repertoire consists of fewer than 250,000 distinct CDR3 sequences, with around four fifths occurring once and the leading ten covering around 18%. The TCR was taken from a man aged 40-55 years with primary liver carcinoma and hepatitis B virus infection. Sequenced sample: tumor tissue from primary liver carcinoma. The V call is TRBV6-5, the J call TRBJ2-7; D gene ambiguous. The CDR3 here is CASSPAARNSYEQYF. Here the CDR3 DNA reads TGTGCCAGCAGCCCGGCAGCGAGAAACTCCTACGAGCAGTACTTC.